This T cell receptor beta chain is from a study of T cell responses to AZD1222 COVID-19 vaccine (dated by TCRdb to 2020 to 2023). Notes on the research overall: TCR sequencing covered 230 to 250 trial participants: around 210 given two doses of AZD1222 and 26 given two doses of MenACWY control vaccine. Trial participants were enrolled by age into subgroups of 18-55, 56-69 and 70-plus years, and 148, 28 and 57 TCR-sequenced participants, respectively, were included in these subgroups.

Broad study findings and their caveats: Spike-specific TCR breadth and depth rose significantly after two AZD1222 doses compared with day 0 and with MenACWY recipients. Because no samples from the day 14 peak response were available, repertoires could be characterized only after the peak T cell response. Only five to seven AZD1222 recipients were SARS-CoV-2 seropositive at baseline, limiting conclusions about previously exposed vaccinees. The 56-69-year group was small, and its depth increase did not reach significance, likely because of low power. Epitopes outside the regions mutated in the B.1.351 and B.1.1.7 variants were reportedly recognized by nearly half of the unique spike-specific TCRs. CD4 TCRs associated with the vaccine covered the entire spike protein, and the dominant responses were in regions 160-218 and 743-854. Participants were mostly white British and included more females than males, and it was suggested by the authors that clonal diversity may have been underestimated.

In the case of this clone: Its antigen remains undetermined. Within one base of it there is no much larger clone, and no base qualities were kept.

The CDR3 regions of human TCRbeta chains were analyzed by immunosequencing. As for the authors' bioinformatics: Repertoire TCRs were checked for matches against a reference library of SARS-CoV-2-specific TCRs that had been generated using the MIRA antigen-specificity platform. Breadth was defined as the fraction of unique TCRs that were SARS-CoV-2-associated, and depth was defined as the fraction of total T cells that were SARS-CoV-2-associated. Using the MIRA data, each spike-specific TCR was mapped to the spike region that the TCR reacts to and placed in a CD4 or CD8 class. Log10-transformed breadth and depth values were compared by one-way ANOVA with Sidak's multiple comparisons tests. Drawn from immuneACCESS, this table holds only the in-frame rearrangements with V and J called that TCRdb kept. Clones are partly lost; checked studies trace under half to an unresolved V gene and leave the rest unexplained. V, J and clone size are taken as reported in that table, and D and trimming were inferred from the DNA itself. The sample table shows 95,000 to 110,000 clones, and approximately 90% are seen once. The top ten clones comprise 4.5% to 6% of the sample.

The time point tag for this specimen amounts to: about 28 days (+/-7) after the second vaccine dose. AZD1222 recipients with second doses at about 4 weeks or about 12 weeks were pooled, because spike-specific TCR depth and breadth did not differ between schedules. Vaccinee samples were obtained from the UK trials COV001 and COV002, which included a single-blind randomized controlled phase 2/3 trial of AZD1222 (ChAdOx1 nCoV-19) in healthy adults. For TCRbeta chain sequencing, PBMC samples were collected from trial participants at day 0 and at day 28 after the second dose. The CDR3 spans 16 residues, from the cysteine through the phenylalanine. The CDR3 DNA has 48 bases and is translated from base 1. V lost 6 bases and J lost 5 bases; the stretch between them is 22 bases long. Per the germline V gene, MGHDK is the CDR1 and SYGVNS is the CDR2.

The sample was peripheral blood, taken 28 days after the second AZD1222 dose. The chain links TRBV25-1 with TRBJ1-1; the best D guess is TRBD1, with 6 bases matching. This TCR derives from an adult who received the AZD1222 COVID-19 vaccine. At the DNA level, the sequence is TGTGCCAGCAGGGACGACAGGCCTGGGTTAGGGACTGAAGCTTTCTTT. It is translated as CASRDDRPGLGTEAFF. With the rest looked up from the reference TRBV25-1 and TRBJ1-1 genes rather than sequenced, the full variable domain is EADIYQTPRYLVIGTGKKITLECSQTMGHDKMYWYQQDPGMELHLIHYSYGVNSTEKGDLSSESTVSRIRTEHFPLTLESARPSHTSQYLCASRDDRPGLGTEAFFGQGTRLTVV.